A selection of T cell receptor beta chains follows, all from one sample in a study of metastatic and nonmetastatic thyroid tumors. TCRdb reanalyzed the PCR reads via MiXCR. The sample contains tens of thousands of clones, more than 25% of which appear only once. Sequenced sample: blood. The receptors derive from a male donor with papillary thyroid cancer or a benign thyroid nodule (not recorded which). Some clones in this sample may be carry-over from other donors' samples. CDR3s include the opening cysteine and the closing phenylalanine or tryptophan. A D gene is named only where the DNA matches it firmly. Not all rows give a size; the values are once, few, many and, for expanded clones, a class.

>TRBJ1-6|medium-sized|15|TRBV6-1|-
TGTGCCAGCAGTGACTCGCTTGGCGATAATTCACCCCTCCACTTT
CASSDSLGDNSPLHF
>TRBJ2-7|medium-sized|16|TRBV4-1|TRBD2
TGCGCCAGCAGCCAAGGATTGGCTAGCGGGAATGCCGAGCAGTACTTC
CASSQGLASGNAEQYF
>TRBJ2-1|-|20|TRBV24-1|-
TGTGCCACCAGTGATTTGCAACGGGACAGAAGGACTAGCTCCTACAATGAGCAGTTCTTC
CATSDLQRDRRTSSYNEQFF
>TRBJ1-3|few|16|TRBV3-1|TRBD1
TGTGCCAGCAGCCAAAGACAGGGGGCGGCTGGAAACACCATATATTTT
CASSQRQGAAGNTIYF
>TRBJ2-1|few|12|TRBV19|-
TGTGCCAGTAGTGGAAGGCGCGGTGAGCAGTTCTTC
CASSGRRGEQFF
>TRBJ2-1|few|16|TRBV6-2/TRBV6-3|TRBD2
TGTGCCAGCAGTCCCCTAACTAGCGCCCGAGTGTATGAGCAGTTCTTC
CASSPLTSARVYEQFF
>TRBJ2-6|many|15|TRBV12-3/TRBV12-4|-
TGTGCCACCGAGGTTTGGGACTCTGGGGCCAACGTCCTGACTTTC
CATEVWDSGANVLTF
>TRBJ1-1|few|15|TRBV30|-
TGTGCCTGGAGTGTACCACAGGCCCCCAGGAAAGAAGCTTTCTTT
CAWSVPQAPRKEAFF
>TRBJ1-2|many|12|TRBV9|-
TGTGCCAGCGAAGGGTCGCGTTATGGCTACACCTTC
CASEGSRYGYTF
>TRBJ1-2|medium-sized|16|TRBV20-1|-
TGCAGTGCTAGTATAGCGGCAGGGGAGAGGGGCTATGGCTACACCTTC
CSASIAAGERGYGYTF
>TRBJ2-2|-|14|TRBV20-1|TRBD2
TGCAGTGCTCCCCACCTGACTAGCGCCGGGGAGCTGTTTTTT
CSAPHLTSAGELFF
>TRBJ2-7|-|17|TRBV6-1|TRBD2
TGTGCCAGCAGGCCGTCTGGGACTAGCGGGGTTGCCTACGAGCAGTACTTC
CASRPSGTSGVAYEQYF
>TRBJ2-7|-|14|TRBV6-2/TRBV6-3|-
TGTGCCAGCAGTTACAGGCTGGACTCCTACGAGCAGTACTTC
CASSYRLDSYEQYF
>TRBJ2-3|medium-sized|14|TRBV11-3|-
TGTGCCAGCAGCTCGGGACCTCAAGCAGATACGCAGTATTTT
CASSSGPQADTQYF
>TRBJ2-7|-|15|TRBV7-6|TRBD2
TGTGCCAGCAGCTTAGACGCGGGGGGGTCCTACGAGCAGTACTTC
CASSLDAGGSYEQYF
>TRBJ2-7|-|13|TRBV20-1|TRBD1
TGCAGTGCTAGTGACAGGGGGAGCTCCGAGCAGTACTTC
CSASDRGSSEQYF
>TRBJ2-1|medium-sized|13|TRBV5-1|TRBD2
TGCGCCAGCAGCCTAGGGACTAGCAATGAGCAGTTCTTC
CASSLGTSNEQFF
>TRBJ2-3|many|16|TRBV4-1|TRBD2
TGCGCCAGCAGCCAGGGACTAGCGGGAGGGATAGATACGCAGTATTTT
CASSQGLAGGIDTQYF
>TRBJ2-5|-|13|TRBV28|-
TGTGCCAGCAGGACGAAAATGATGGAGACCCAGTACTTC
CASRTKMMETQYF
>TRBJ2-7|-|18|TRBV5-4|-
TGTGCCAGCAGCTTGAAGGGGGAAGGAGCGGGCGTTGACTACGAGCAGTACTTC
CASSLKGEGAGVDYEQYF
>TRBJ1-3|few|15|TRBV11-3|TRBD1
TGTGCCAGCAGCCCAGGCCGACAGGGCCGGAACACCATATATTTT
CASSPGRQGRNTIYF
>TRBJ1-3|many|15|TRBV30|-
TGTGCCTGGAGTAGGGAGGGTCAGGAATGGGACACCATATATTTT
CAWSREGQEWDTIYF
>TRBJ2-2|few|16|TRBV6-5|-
TGTGCCAGCAGTTTTGGAGGGCCAAGAGACACCGGGGAGCTGTTTTTT
CASSFGGPRDTGELFF
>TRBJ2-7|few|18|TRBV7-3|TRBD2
TGTGCCAGCAGCCCGGCGGGGCCGCCCGGGACTAGCGGCTACGAGCAGTACTTC
CASSPAGPPGTSGYEQYF
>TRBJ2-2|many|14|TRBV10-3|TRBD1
TGTGCCATCAGCCGGGACAGAGACACCGGGGAGCTGTTTTTT
CAISRDRDTGELFF
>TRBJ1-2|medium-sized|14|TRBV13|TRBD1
TGTGCCAGCAGCTTCCGACAGGGAACGAATGGCTACACCTTC
CASSFRQGTNGYTF
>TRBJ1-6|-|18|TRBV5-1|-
TGCGCCAGCAGCTTGGGTTCTAACGGGGCAGGGCATAATTCACCCCTCCACTTT
CASSLGSNGAGHNSPLHF
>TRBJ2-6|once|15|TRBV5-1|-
TGCGCCAGCAGCTTGTCCCTCTCTGGGGCCAACGTCCTGACTTTC
CASSLSLSGANVLTF
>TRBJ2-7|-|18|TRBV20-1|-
TGCAGTTCCAGTATGGACTTGACAGGGAGGGTTATGGTGTACGAGCAGTACTTC
CSSSMDLTGRVMVYEQYF
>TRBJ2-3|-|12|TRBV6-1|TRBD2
TGTGCCAGCAGTGATGGGGGGGGTACGCAGTATTTT
CASSDGGGTQYF
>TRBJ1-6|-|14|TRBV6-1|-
TGTGCCAGCTCTACCGGGTCCCATAATTCACCCCTCCACTTT
CASSTGSHNSPLHF
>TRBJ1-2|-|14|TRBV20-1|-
TGCAGTGCTCGATCCCCGGGCCCTACAAAGGGCTACACCTTC
CSARSPGPTKGYTF
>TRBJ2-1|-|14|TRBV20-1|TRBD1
TGCAGTGCTAGATCTAAGGACAGGTACAATGAGCAGTTCTTC
CSARSKDRYNEQFF
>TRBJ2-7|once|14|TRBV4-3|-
TGCGCCAGCAGCCAAGATTACAGGTCCCACGAGCAGTACTTC
CASSQDYRSHEQYF
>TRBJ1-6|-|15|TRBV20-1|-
TGCAGTGCCGCCCCCCCAGGACAGAGTACCTCACCCCTCCACTTT
CSAAPPGQSTSPLHF
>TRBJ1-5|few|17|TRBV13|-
TGTGCCAGCAGCTCCAGCCAAAGTGGGGGGTACGGTCAGCCCCAGCATTTT
CASSSSQSGGYGQPQHF
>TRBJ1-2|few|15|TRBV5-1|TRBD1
TGCGCCAGCAGCTTGGAGGGACAGGGGCCCTATGGCTACACCTTC
CASSLEGQGPYGYTF
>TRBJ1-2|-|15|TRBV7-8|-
TGTGCCAGCAGCTTAAGCGGGGACGGGACTATGGGCTACACCTTC
CASSLSGDGTMGYTF
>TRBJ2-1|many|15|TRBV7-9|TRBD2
TGTGCCAGCAGCTTGGCAAGCGGGGGCTACAATGAGCAGTTCTTC
CASSLASGGYNEQFF
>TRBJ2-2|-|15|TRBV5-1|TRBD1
TGCGCCAGCAGCGGGACAGGGGGCAACACCGGGGAGCTGTTTTTT
CASSGTGGNTGELFF
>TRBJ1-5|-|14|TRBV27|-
TGTGCCAGCAGGACCCGGTATAGCAATCAGCCCCAGCATTTT
CASRTRYSNQPQHF
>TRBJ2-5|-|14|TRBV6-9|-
TGTGCCAGCAGTTTTTTAGGCAGGCAAGAGACCCAGTACTTC
CASSFLGRQETQYF
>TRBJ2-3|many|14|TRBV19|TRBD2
TGTGCCAGTCACTGGGGCGGGAGTTCAGATACGCAGTATTTT
CASHWGGSSDTQYF
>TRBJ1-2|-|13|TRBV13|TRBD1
TGTGCCAGCAGCGTACAGGGGGACTATGGCTACACCTTC
CASSVQGDYGYTF
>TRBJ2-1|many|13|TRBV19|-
TGTGCCAGTAGTATAGAGGGGAGGGGGGAGCAGTTCTTC
CASSIEGRGEQFF
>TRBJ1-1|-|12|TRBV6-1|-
TGTGCCAGCAGTGACGGCAAACTTGAAGCTTTCTTT
CASSDGKLEAFF
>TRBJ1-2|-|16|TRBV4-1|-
TGCGCCAGCAGCCTGTCCTTTGAGGGACCAGACTATGGCTACACCTTC
CASSLSFEGPDYGYTF
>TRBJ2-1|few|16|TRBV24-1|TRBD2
TGTGCCACCAGTGATTTGCCTACTAGCGGGAGGGATGAGCAGTTCTTC
CATSDLPTSGRDEQFF
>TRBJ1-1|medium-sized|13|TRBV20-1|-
TGCAGTGCTAGCGGCAGGGTGAACACTGAAGCTTTCTTT
CSASGRVNTEAFF
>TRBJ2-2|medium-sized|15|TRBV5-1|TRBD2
TGCGCCAGCGTTGGACTAGCGGGGTCCACCGGGGAGCTGTTTTTT
CASVGLAGSTGELFF
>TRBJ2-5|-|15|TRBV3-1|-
TGTGCCAGCAGCCAGGGAATGGGGGGACGGGAGACCCAGTACTTC
CASSQGMGGRETQYF